The rows below give T cell receptor beta chains drawn from one sample of a study of blood T cell repertoires in COVID-19. Assay: immunoSEQ multiplex PCR; the TCRdb copy retains only in-frame clones and omits some. Of 100,000 to 150,000 clones in the sample, 86% were seen once. The sequenced sample was peripheral blood. The receptors stem from a human donor in a cohort sampled during active COVID-19. CDR3s include the opening cysteine and the closing phenylalanine or tryptophan. Each record gives: D gene, clone size, J gene, V gene, CDR3 DNA, CDR3 protein. The D gene is left open where the match is weak. Only some rows state a clone size, as once, few, many or a class for expanded clones.

. | . | TRBJ2-2 | TRBV28 | TGTGCCAGCAGGGGGCGAGCGAACACCGGGGAGCTGTTTTTT | CASRGRANTGELFF
. | few | TRBJ1-4 | TRBV30 | TGTGCCTGGAGTGTCTTTGGGGGCAGGAGTGAAAAACTGTTTTTT | CAWSVFGGRSEKLFF
TRBD2 | . | TRBJ2-1 | TRBV7-2 | TGTGCCAGCAGCCCTCGGACTAGCGGGAGAGGTGAGCAGTTCTTC | CASSPRTSGRGEQFF
. | . | TRBJ2-1 | TRBV18 | TGTGCCAGCTCACTTAACAGGGTAAGCTACAATGAGCAGTTCTTC | CASSLNRVSYNEQFF
. | few | TRBJ2-1 | TRBV11-2 | TGTGCCAGCAGCTCTACAGGGTTCAATGAGCAGTTCTTC | CASSSTGFNEQFF
TRBD1 | once | TRBJ1-5 | TRBV5-5 | TGTGCCAGCAGCTCGACAGGGGGCAATCAGCCCCAGCATTTT | CASSSTGGNQPQHF
TRBD2 | . | TRBJ2-5 | TRBV7-2 | TGTGCCAGCAGCGGCGGGAGGGGGAGGCAAGAGACCCAGTACTTC | CASSGGRGRQETQYF
. | . | TRBJ1-5 | TRBV10-1 | TGCGCCAGCAGCGGACAGCAAAATCAGCCCCAGCATTTT | CASSGQQNQPQHF
TRBD2 | . | TRBJ2-1 | TRBV11-1 | TGTGCCAGCAGCCCGACCAGCGGGAGTAATGAGCAGTTCTTC | CASSPTSGSNEQFF
TRBD1 | . | TRBJ2-5 | TRBV28 | TGTGCCAGTCGGACAGGGGGCTGGGAGACCCAGTACTTC | CASRTGGWETQYF
. | once | TRBJ1-6 | TRBV5-1 | TGCGCCAGCAGCCAACCTCTTACCGGGACTGATAATTCACCCCTCCACTTT | CASSQPLTGTDNSPLHF
TRBD1 | once | TRBJ2-2 | TRBV19 | TGTGCCAGTAGGCCTACAGGGGCCATTAACACCGGGGAGCTGTTTTTT | CASRPTGAINTGELFF
. | once | TRBJ2-7 | TRBV3-1/TRBV3-2 | TGTGCCAGCAGCCCGCGACTCGGGGAGCAGTACTTC | CASSPRLGEQYF
TRBD2 | . | TRBJ2-5 | TRBV6-6 | TGTGCCAGCAAGGGACTAGCGGGAGGGCCAGGGGAGACCCAGTACTTC | CASKGLAGGPGETQYF
TRBD1 | . | TRBJ2-1 | TRBV28 | TGTGCCAGCAGTTACAAGCCTTCCAGGGGGCACAATGAGCAGTTCTTC | CASSYKPSRGHNEQFF
. | . | TRBJ1-3 | TRBV28 | TGTGCCAGCAGCGAACAGGGACCAAATACTGGAAACACCATATATTTT | CASSEQGPNTGNTIYF
TRBD2 | once | TRBJ2-5 | TRBV7-2 | TGTGCCAGCAGCGAACTTCCGGGACTAGCGGAAGAGACCCAGTACTTC | CASSELPGLAEETQYF
TRBD1 | . | TRBJ1-1 | TRBV9 | TGTGCCAGCAGCGTCCGGACAGGAACGGGTGTTTTCTTT | CASSVRTGTGVFF
TRBD1 | . | TRBJ1-1 | TRBV19 | TGTGCCAGTAGTGTGGGCCAGGGGGCGCGGACTGAAGCTTTCTTT | CASSVGQGARTEAFF
TRBD2 | . | TRBJ2-5 | TRBV18 | TGTGCCAGCTCACAAGGGAGGGAGGAGACCCAGTACTTC | CASSQGREETQYF
. | . | TRBJ1-2 | TRBV4-1 | TGCGCCAGCAGCGGCCCCCAGGGGTATGGCTACACCTTC | CASSGPQGYGYTF
. | . | TRBJ2-6 | TRBV6-1 | TGTGCCAGCAGTGTTAACAGGGAAGCCCCTGGGGCCAACGTCCTGACTTTC | CASSVNREAPGANVLTF
TRBD1 | . | TRBJ1-6 | TRBV7-9 | TGTGCCAGCAGCTTATCATCGGGACAGCCGAATTCACCCCTCCACTTT | CASSLSSGQPNSPLHF
. | few | TRBJ1-1 | TRBV5-6 | TGTGCCAGCAGCTTGCCTCCTAACACTGAAGCTTTCTTT | CASSLPPNTEAFF
TRBD2 | . | TRBJ2-7 | TRBV3-1/TRBV3-2 | TGTGCCAGCAGCCAGAGGGGACTAGCGGGAGGGCCAGGTGGCGAGCAGTACTTC | CASSQRGLAGGPGGEQYF
. | . | TRBJ2-6 | TRBV6-2/TRBV6-3 | TGTGCCAGCAGTCTATTCTCTGGGGCCAACGTCCTGACTTTC | CASSLFSGANVLTF
TRBD2 | . | TRBJ2-2 | TRBV27 | TGTGCCAGCACCATAGCGGGAGCGAACACCGGGGAGCTGTTTTTT | CASTIAGANTGELFF
. | . | TRBJ1-4 | TRBV12-3/TRBV12-4 | TGTGCCAGCAGTCCCCGGGATGAAAAACTGTTTTTT | CASSPRDEKLFF
TRBD2 | . | TRBJ2-1 | TRBV27 | TGTGCCAGCAGTCCCACGGGACTAGACTACAATGAGCAGTTCTTC | CASSPTGLDYNEQFF
. | . | TRBJ1-1 | TRBV12-3/TRBV12-4 | TGTGCCAGCAGTTTTTATCCGGCTGAAGCTTTCTTT | CASSFYPAEAFF
TRBD2 | . | TRBJ2-3 | TRBV2 | TGTGCCAGCCAACGGGAGGGCACAGATACGCAGTATTTT | CASQREGTDTQYF
. | few | TRBJ1-1 | TRBV29-1 | TGCAGCGTTGAAGGTTTCCAGGGGCTCATGAACACTGAAGCTTTCTTT | CSVEGFQGLMNTEAFF
TRBD1 | . | TRBJ1-2 | TRBV4-3 | TGCGCCAGCAGCCAAGTGGAGCGGCAGGGGGCTGGCTACACCTTC | CASSQVERQGAGYTF
TRBD1 | . | TRBJ1-1 | TRBV6-5 | TGTGCCAGCAGTCTACCTGGGACAGGTGGGACTGAAGCTTTCTTT | CASSLPGTGGTEAFF
. | few | TRBJ1-6 | TRBV7-6 | TGTGCCAGCAGCCCGACAGGCTATAATTCACCCCTCCACTTT | CASSPTGYNSPLHF
TRBD2 | . | TRBJ2-3 | TRBV27 | TGTGCCAGCAGTGTTAGCGGGACGGCAACAGATACGCAGTATTTT | CASSVSGTATDTQYF
. | few | TRBJ2-5 | TRBV12-5 | TGTGCTAGTGCCGCCGGTATAGAGACCCAGTACTTC | CASAAGIETQYF
. | . | TRBJ2-6 | TRBV7-2 | TGTGCCAGCAGCCTCCAGACAGGCCCCGGGGCCAACGTCCTGACTTTC | CASSLQTGPGANVLTF
TRBD2 | . | TRBJ2-2 | TRBV29-1 | TGCAGCGCGACTAGCGGGGTCACCGGGGAGCTGTTTTTT | CSATSGVTGELFF
. | . | TRBJ1-5 | TRBV28 | TGTGCCAGCAGTCAAAGGACTGTAAGGCAGGACAATCAGCCCCAGCATTTT | CASSQRTVRQDNQPQHF
. | . | TRBJ2-6 | TRBV7-6 | TGTGCCAGCAGCTTATTAGGGGCTGGGGCCAACGTCCTGACTTTC | CASSLLGAGANVLTF
TRBD2 | . | TRBJ2-7 | TRBV27 | TGTGCCAGCTCCGGGACTAGCGGGACACCCTACGAGCAGTACTTC | CASSGTSGTPYEQYF
. | . | TRBJ2-7 | TRBV5-1 | TGCGCCAGCAGCTTGGCCCCGGTCGCTTCCTACGAGCAGTACTTC | CASSLAPVASYEQYF
TRBD1 | . | TRBJ1-1 | TRBV5-1 | TGCGCCAGCCGATCCGAAGGGGGCGCCTCTGAAGCTTTCTTT | CASRSEGGASEAFF
. | . | TRBJ1-2 | TRBV6-5 | TGTGCCAGCAGTTACTCGTCGGGGGGCGTCCTTAAGGGCTACACCTTC | CASSYSSGGVLKGYTF
. | . | TRBJ1-3 | TRBV7-7 | TGTGCCAGCACCCATGGGGGGGGCGTCTCTGGAAACACCATATATTTT | CASTHGGGVSGNTIYF
. | once | TRBJ2-5 | TRBV3-1/TRBV3-2 | TGTGCCAGCAGCCTACAGGGAGTGGAGACCCAGTACTTC | CASSLQGVETQYF
. | few | TRBJ1-3 | TRBV4-1 | TGCGCCAGCAGCCAAATGGGGGGGCTGAGCTCTGGAAACACCATATATTTT | CASSQMGGLSSGNTIYF
. | . | TRBJ2-7 | TRBV7-9 | TGTGCCAGCAGCTTATCTGGAGCCCTCGAGCAGTACTTC | CASSLSGALEQYF
TRBD1 | . | TRBJ2-5 | TRBV28 | TGTGCCAGCAGTCCCCGGACAGGGGAGACCCAGTACTTC | CASSPRTGETQYF
TRBD1 | . | TRBJ2-2 | TRBV5-1 | TGCGCCAGCAGCCACAAGGGACAGGACACCGGGGAGCTGTTTTTT | CASSHKGQDTGELFF
. | few | TRBJ1-6 | TRBV18 | TGTGCCAGCTCACCGGGGGCGAATTCACCCCTCCACTTT | CASSPGANSPLHF